The present TCR beta chain was sequenced within a study of T-cell memory formation after mild COVID-19. TCRdb analysed the 5' RACE reads with MiXCR anew, one entry per CDR3 protein. The data hold hundreds of thousands of distinct CDR3 sequences, with 15% to 25% observed a single time. V trimming: 4 bases; J trimming: 11 bases; junction bases outside the gene matches: 4. CDR3 length: 12 residues. Germline CDR1 and CDR2: KGHDR and SFDVKD. This clonotype came up a few times. The antigen is unknown. Study-level points and caveats: Cross-reactive memory appears to have joined, as suggested by some responding clones showing up in pre-infection memory. CD4+ contracting clones were found mainly in CM and EM, and CD8+ ones in EMRA. Contracting clones, day 15 to 85, had balanced CD4/CD8, and later expanders favored CD4+.

This receptor was identified in an adult woman who had mild COVID-19 (a few samples of this study predate the infection). Cell type and time point are not known. Sequences were obtained from PBMCs or a T cell subset sorted from them (not recorded which). This chain joins TRBV24-1 and TRBJ2-3; the match to TRBD1 covers 8 bases. The CDR3 spells CATSEDRELQYF. The CDR3 DNA is TGTGCCACCAGTGAGGACAGGGAGTTGCAGTATTTT.